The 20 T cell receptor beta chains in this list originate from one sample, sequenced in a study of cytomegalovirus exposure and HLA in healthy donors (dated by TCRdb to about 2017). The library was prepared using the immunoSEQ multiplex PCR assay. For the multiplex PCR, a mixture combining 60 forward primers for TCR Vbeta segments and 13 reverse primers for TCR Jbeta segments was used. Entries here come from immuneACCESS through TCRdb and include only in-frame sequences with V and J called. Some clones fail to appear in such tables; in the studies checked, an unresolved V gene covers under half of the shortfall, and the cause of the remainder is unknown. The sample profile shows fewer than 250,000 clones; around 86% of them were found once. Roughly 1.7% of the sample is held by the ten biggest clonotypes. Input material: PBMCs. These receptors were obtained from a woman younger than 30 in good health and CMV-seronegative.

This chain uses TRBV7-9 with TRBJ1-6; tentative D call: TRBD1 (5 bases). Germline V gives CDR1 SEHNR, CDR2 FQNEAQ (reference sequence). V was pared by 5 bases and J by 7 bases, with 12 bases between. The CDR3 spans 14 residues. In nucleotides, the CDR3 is TGTGCCAGCAGCGGGGGACGGGGGAATTCACCCCTCCACTTT. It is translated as CASSGGRGNSPLHF.

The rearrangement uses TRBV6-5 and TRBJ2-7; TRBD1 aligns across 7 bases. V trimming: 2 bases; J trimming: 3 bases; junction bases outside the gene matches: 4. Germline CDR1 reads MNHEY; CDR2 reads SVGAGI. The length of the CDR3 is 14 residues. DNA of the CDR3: TGTGCCAGCAGTTACCGGGACAGATACTACGAGCAGTACTTC. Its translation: CASSYRDRYYEQYF.

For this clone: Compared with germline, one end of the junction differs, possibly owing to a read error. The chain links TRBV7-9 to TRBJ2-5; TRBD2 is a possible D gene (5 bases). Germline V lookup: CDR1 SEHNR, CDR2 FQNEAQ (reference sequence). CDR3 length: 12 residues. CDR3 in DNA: TGTTCCAGCAGTCTGACGGGGGAGACCCAGTACTTC. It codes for CSSSLTGETQYF. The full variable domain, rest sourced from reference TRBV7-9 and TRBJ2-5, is DTGVSQNPRHKITKRGQNVTFRCDPISEHNRLYWYRQTLGQGPEFLTYFQNEAQLEKSRLLSDRFSAERPKGSFSTLEIQRTEQGDSAMYLCSSSLTGETQYFGPGTRLLVL.

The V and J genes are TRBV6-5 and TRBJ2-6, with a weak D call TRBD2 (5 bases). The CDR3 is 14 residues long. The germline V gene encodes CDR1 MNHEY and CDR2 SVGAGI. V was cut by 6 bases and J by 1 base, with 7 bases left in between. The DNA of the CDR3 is TGTGCCAGCAGCAGGACTTCTGGGGCCAACGTCCTGACTTTC. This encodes CASSRTSGANVLTF.

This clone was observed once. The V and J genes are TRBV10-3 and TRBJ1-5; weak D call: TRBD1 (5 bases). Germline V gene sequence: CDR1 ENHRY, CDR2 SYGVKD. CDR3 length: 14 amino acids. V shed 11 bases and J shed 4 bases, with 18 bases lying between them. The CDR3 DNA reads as TGTGCCGTAAGAGGGCAGGGAGGTAATCAGCCCCAGCATTTT. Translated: CAVRGQGGNQPQHF.

CDR3 sequence reads: CASSLVEQGGTDTQYF. For the CDR3, the DNA is TGTGCCAGCAGTTTAGTCGAACAGGGTGGCACAGATACGCAGTATTTT. The chain combines TRBV27 with TRBJ2-3, with D possibly TRBD1 on 6 matching bases. V lost 2 bases and J lost 1, with 13 bases in between. Germline V lookup: CDR1 MNHEY, CDR2 SMNVEV (reference sequence). This CDR3 is built from 16 residues.

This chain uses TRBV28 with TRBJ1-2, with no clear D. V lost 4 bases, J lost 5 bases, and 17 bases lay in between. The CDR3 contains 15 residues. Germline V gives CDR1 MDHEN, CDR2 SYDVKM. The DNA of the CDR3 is TGTGCCAGCAGTTCCTTCCATCCCGGGGAGTATGGCTACACCTTC. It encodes CASSSFHPGEYGYTF.

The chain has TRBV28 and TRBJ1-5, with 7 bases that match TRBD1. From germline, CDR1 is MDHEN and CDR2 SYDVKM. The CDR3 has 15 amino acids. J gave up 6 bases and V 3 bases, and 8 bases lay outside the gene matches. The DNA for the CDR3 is TGTGCCAGCAGTTTGGGCAGGGGGATCATTCAGCCCCAGCATTTT. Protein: CASSLGRGIIQPQHF.

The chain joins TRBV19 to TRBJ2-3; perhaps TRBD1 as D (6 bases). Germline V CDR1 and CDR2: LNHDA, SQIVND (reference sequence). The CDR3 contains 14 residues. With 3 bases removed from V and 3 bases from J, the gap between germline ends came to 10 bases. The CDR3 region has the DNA TGTGCCAGTAGTATCCAGGGGAGAACAGATACGCAGTATTTT. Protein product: CASSIQGRTDTQYF.

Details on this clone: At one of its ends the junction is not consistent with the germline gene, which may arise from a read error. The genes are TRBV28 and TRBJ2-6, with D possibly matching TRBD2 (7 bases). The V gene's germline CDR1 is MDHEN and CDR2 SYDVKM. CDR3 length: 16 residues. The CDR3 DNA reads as TGTGCCAGCATAGGGGGGGCCCTATCTGGGGCCAACGTCTTGACTTTC. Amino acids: CASIGGALSGANVLTF.

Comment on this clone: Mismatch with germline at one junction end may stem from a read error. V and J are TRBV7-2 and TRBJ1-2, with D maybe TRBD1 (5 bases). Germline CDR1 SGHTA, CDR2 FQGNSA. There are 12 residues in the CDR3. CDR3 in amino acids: CASRNRGDGYAF. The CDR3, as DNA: TGTGCCAGCAGAAATCGGGGGGATGGCTACGCCTTC. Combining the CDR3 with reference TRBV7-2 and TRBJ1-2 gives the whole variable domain GAGVSQSPSNKVTEKGKDVELRCDPISGHTALYWYRQSLGQGLEFLIYFQGNSAPDKSGLPSDRFSAERTGGSVSTLTIQRTQQEDSAVYLCASRNRGDGYAFGSGTRLTVV.

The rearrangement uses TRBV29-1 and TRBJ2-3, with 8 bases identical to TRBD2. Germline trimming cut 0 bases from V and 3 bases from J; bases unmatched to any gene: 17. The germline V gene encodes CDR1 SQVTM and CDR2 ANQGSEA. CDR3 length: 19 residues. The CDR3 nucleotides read TGCAGCGTTGAAGATCGTGAGGGCATACGGGGGGGTTGGACAGATACGCAGTATTTT. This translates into CSVEDREGIRGGWTDTQYF.

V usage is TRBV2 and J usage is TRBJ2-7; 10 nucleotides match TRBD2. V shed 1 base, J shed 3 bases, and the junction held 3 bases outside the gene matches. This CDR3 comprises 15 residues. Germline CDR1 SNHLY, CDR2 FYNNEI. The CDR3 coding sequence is TGTGCCAGCAGTGAAGAGCGGGGGGGGTTCTACGAGCAGTACTTC. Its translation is CASSEERGGFYEQYF.

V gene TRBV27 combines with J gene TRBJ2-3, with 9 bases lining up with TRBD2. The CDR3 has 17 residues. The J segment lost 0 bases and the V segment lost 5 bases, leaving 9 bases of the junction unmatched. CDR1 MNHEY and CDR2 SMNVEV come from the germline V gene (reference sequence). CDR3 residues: CASSRPGLALSTDTQYF. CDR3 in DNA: TGTGCCAGCAGTCGGCCGGGACTAGCCTTAAGCACAGATACGCAGTATTTT.

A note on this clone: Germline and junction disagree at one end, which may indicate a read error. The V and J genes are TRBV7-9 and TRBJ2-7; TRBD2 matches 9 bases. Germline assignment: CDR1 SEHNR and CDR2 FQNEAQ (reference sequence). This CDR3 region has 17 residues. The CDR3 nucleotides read TGTTCCAGCAGCCGAACCGGGGTGCGGGAGGGTCTCTACGAGCAGTACTTC. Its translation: CSSSRTGVREGLYEQYF.

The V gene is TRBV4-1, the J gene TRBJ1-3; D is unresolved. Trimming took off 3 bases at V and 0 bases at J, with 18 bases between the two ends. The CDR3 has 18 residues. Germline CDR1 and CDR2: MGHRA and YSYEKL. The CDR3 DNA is TGCGCCAGCAGCCATGAAACGGTCAGGCTTCGCTCTGGAAACACCATATATTTT. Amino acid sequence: CASSHETVRLRSGNTIYF.

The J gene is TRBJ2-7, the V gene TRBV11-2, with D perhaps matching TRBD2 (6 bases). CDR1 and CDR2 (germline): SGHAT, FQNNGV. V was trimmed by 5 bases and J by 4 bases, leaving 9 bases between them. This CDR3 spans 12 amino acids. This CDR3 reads CASSGGGYEQYF. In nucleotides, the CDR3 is TGTGCCAGCAGCGGAGGAGGGTACGAGCAGTACTTC.

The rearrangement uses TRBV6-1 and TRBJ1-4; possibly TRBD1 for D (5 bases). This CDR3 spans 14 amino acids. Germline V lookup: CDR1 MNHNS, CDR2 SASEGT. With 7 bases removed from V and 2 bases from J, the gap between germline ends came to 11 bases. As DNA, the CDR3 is TGTGCCAGCACCCCTGGGGGGACTAATGAAAAACTGTTTTTT. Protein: CASTPGGTNEKLFF.

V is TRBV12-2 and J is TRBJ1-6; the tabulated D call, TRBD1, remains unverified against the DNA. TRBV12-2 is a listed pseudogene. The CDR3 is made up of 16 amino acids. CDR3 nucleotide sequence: TGTGCAAGTCGCTTAAGGGTTTGGACAGAGCCTTCACCCCTCCACTTT. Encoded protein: CASRLRVWTEPSPLHF.

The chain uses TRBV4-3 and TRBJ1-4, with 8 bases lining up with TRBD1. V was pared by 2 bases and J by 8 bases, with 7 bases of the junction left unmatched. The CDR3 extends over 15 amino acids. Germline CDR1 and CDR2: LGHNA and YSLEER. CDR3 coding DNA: TGCGCCAGCAGCCAAACGACAGGGGTGAGGGAAAAACTGTTTTTT. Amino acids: CASSQTTGVREKLFF.